This T cell receptor beta chain was recovered during a study of metastatic and nonmetastatic thyroid tumors. Study-level background: It was across blood and tumor or nodule tissue from malignant and benign thyroid patients that repertoires were compared.

The table lists this clone with a few counts. The target antigen is unknown. General study results and limits: The reported finding was significantly higher TCR beta diversity in malignant thyroid tumors relative to benign nodules, in blood and tumor.

Original analysis: It was from CDR3 differences across clinicopathological groups that a distant-metastasis classifier for papillary thyroid cancer was built. TCRdb reprocessed the PCR reads via MiXCR. These V and J calls rely on TCRdb rather than the paper's analysis. The profile covers around 37,000 clones, with roughly a quarter appearing a single time and around 9.5% taken by the ten largest. Patients underwent thyroid surgery, and none had received any treatment before it. The sequenced sample was blood. The TCR originated in a female donor with papillary thyroid cancer or a benign thyroid nodule (not recorded which). Some clones in this sample may be carry-over from other donors' samples.

CDR3 sequence: CAISDSARGLELFF. Here the CDR3 DNA reads TGTGCCATCAGTGACTCTGCAAGAGGCTTGGAGCTGTTTTTT. The genes are TRBV10-3 and TRBJ2-2; D is unclear. In germline, CDR1 is ENHRY, CDR2 SYGVKD. V lost 3 bases, J lost 10 bases, and 15 bases lay in between. The CDR3 is 14 residues long.